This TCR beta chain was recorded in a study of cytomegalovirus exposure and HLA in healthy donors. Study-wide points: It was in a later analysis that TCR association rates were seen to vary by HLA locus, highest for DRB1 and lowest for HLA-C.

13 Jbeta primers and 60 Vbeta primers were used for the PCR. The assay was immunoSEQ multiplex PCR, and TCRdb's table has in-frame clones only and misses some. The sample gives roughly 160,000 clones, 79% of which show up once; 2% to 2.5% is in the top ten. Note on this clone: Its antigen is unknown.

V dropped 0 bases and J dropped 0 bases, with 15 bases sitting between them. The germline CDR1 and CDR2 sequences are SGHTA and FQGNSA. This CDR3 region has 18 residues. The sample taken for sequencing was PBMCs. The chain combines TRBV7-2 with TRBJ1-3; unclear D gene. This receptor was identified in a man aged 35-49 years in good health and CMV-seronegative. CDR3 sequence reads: CASSLAPLDGSSGNTIYF. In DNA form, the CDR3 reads TGTGCCAGCAGCTTAGCCCCTCTAGACGGGAGCTCTGGAAACACCATATATTTT.